The 10 T cell receptor beta chains in this list originate from one sample, sequenced in a study of cytomegalovirus exposure and HLA in healthy donors. Primers included in the PCR were 60 Vbeta and 13 Jbeta primers. Assay used: immunoSEQ multiplex PCR; TCRdb lists only in-frame clones, some missing. This table holds 200,000 to 250,000 clones, over 65% found once. The sequencing sample was made of PBMCs. The receptor set was obtained from a human donor in good health.

The chain combines TRBV6-1 with TRBJ2-1; TRBD2 agrees at 10 bases. The junction had 8 bases not matched to a gene; V was cut back by 0 bases and J by 9 bases. The CDR3 has 16 residues. Germline CDR1 is MNHNS and CDR2 is SASEGT. The CDR3 is CASSEAALAGAVEQFF. The CDR3 DNA is TGTGCCAGCAGTGAAGCCGCCCTAGCGGGAGCAGTTGAGCAGTTCTTC.

CDR3 residues: CASSVVRNQPQHF. CDR3 sequence (DNA): TGTGCCAGCAGCGTGGTCAGAAATCAGCCCCAGCATTTT. The chain has TRBV9 and TRBJ1-5; D is ambiguous. The ends were cut back, 2 bases at V and 4 bases at J, with 7 bases in the middle. The V gene's germline CDR1 is SGDLS and CDR2 YYNGEE. The CDR3 is 13 residues long.

The chain couples TRBV7-6 to TRBJ2-7, with TRBD2 identical over 13 bases. Germline CDR1 SGHVS, CDR2 FNYEAQ. The CDR3 is made up of 18 amino acids. Trimming removed 5 bases from V and 0 bases from J; junction bases left unmatched: 10. DNA of the CDR3: TGTGCCAGCAGCCGGGGACTAGCGGGACAACTGAACTCCTACGAGCAGTACTTC. It codes for CASSRGLAGQLNSYEQYF.

This clone was seen only once. The chain links TRBV4-1 to TRBJ2-4; 9 bases map to TRBD1. Per germline, CDR1 MGHRA and CDR2 YSYEKL. The CDR3 has 16 amino acids. J was trimmed by 4 bases and V by 4 bases; bases with no gene match: 8. The CDR3 coding sequence is TGCGCCAGCAGCCGCCAGTGGACAGGGGCAAAAAACATTCAGTACTTC. Residues: CASSRQWTGAKNIQYF.

The genes are TRBV27 and TRBJ2-5; D gene uncertain. The CDR3 length is 16 residues. Germline CDR1 reads MNHEY; CDR2 reads SMNVEV (reference sequence). V lost 2 bases and J lost 5, with 18 bases in between. CDR3 residues: CASSLTAAAGVETQYF. The CDR3 nucleotides are TGTGCCAGCAGTTTAACCGCGGCTGCCGGCGTGGAGACCCAGTACTTC.

This clone was picked up one time. The rearrangement links TRBV6-1 to TRBJ2-7, with D possibly TRBD2 on 5 matching bases. This CDR3 contains 12 residues. The germline CDR1 and CDR2 sequences are MNHNS and SASEGT. V gave up 8 bases and J gave up 7 bases, with 15 bases separating them. CDR3: CASLLGPGEQYF. In DNA form, the CDR3 reads TGTGCCAGCCTACTAGGCCCTGGAGAGCAGTACTTC.

This clone was found a few times. This chain connects TRBV19 to TRBJ2-2, with D uncertain. The V end was cut by 5 bases, the J end by 6 bases, with 22 bases between. This CDR3 has 17 amino acids. The V gene's germline CDR1 is LNHDA and CDR2 SQIVND (reference sequence). The CDR3 DNA is TGTGCCAGTAGTTCACACCCGCCGGGTAATGGCCCCGGGGAGCTGTTTTTT. Its translation: CASSSHPPGNGPGELFF.

This clone was recorded a few times. The chain has TRBV6-4 and TRBJ2-4; 9 bases align to TRBD2. CDR1 and CDR2 (germline): MRHNA, SNTAGT. J gave up 2 bases and V 1 base, and 9 bases lay outside the gene matches. CDR3 length: 18 residues. CDR3 DNA: TGTGCCAGCAGTGACTGTCGCGGGAGGGCCGGGTCCAAAAACATTCAGTACTTC. It yields the protein CASSDCRGRAGSKNIQYF.

The genes are TRBV5-5 and TRBJ2-3; the D is unclear. The length of the CDR3 is 15 residues. V lost 1 base and J lost 0, with 9 bases in between. Germline loops: CDR1 SGHKS, CDR2 YYEKEE (reference sequence). The CDR3 loop is CASSLWLLSTDTQYF. For the CDR3, the DNA is TGTGCCAGCAGCTTGTGGCTCTTGAGCACAGATACGCAGTATTTT.

CDR3 DNA: TGTGCCTGGAGTGGGAGGGTGAACACCGGGGAGCTGTTTTTT. This translates into CAWSGRVNTGELFF. This chain uses TRBV30 with TRBJ2-2; maybe TRBD2 (6 bases). This CDR3 is 14 amino acids long. V shed 1 base and J shed 1 base, with 7 bases lying between them. Looked up from germline, CDR1 is GTSNPN and CDR2 is SVGIG (reference sequence).